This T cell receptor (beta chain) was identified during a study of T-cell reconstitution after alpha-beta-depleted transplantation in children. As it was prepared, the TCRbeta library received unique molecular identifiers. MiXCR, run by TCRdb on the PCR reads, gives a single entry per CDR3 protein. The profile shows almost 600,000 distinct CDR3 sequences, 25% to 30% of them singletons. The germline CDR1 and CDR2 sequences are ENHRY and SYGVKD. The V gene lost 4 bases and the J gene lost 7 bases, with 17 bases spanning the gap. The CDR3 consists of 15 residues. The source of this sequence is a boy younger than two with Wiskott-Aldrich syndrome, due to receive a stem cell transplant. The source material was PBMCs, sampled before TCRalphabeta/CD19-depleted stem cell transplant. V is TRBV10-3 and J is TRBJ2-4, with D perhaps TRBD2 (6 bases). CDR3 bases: TGTGCCATCAGTGCCTCAGTAGCGGAGAGGAACATTCAGTACTTC. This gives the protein CAISASVAERNIQYF.